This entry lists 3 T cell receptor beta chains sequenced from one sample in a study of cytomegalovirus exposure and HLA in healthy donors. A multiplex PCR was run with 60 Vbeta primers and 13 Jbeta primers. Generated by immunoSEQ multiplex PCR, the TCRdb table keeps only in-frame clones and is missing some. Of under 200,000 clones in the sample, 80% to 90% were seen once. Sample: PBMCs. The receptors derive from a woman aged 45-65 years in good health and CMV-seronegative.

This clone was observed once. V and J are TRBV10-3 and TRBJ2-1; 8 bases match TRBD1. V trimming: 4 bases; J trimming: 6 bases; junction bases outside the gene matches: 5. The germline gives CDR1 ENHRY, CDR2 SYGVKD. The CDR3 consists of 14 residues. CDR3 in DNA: TGTGCCATCAGTGGGGGGACAGGCCGCAATGAGCAGTTCTTC. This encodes CAISGGTGRNEQFF.

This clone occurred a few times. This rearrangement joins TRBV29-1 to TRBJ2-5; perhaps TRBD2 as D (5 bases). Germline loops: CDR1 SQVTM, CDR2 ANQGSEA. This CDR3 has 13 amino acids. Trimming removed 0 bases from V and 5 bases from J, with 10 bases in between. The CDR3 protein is CSVEEARGETQYF. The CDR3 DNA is TGCAGCGTTGAAGAGGCGCGAGGGGAGACCCAGTACTTC.

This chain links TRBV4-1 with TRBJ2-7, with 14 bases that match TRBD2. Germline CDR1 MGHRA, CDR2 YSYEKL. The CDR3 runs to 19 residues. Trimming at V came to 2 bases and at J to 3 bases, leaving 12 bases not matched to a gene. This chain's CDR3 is CASSQLLGLAGGRSYEQYF. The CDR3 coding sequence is TGCGCCAGCAGCCAACTACTAGGACTAGCGGGAGGCCGGAGCTACGAGCAGTACTTC.